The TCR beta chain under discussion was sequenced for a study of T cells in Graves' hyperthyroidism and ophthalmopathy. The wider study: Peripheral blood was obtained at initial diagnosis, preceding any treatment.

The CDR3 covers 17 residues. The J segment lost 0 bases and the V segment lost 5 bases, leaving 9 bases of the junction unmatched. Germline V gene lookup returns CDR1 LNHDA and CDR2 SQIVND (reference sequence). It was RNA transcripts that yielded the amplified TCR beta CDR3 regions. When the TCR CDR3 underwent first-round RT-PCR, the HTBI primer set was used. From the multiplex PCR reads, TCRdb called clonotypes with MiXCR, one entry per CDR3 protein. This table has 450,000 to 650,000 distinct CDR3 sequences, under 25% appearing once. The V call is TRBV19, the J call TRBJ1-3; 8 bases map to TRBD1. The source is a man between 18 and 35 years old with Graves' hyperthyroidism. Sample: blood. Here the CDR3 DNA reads TGTGCCAGTAGTGAAGGACAGGGATCTCGCTCTGGAAACACCATATATTTT. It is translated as CASSEGQGSRSGNTIYF.